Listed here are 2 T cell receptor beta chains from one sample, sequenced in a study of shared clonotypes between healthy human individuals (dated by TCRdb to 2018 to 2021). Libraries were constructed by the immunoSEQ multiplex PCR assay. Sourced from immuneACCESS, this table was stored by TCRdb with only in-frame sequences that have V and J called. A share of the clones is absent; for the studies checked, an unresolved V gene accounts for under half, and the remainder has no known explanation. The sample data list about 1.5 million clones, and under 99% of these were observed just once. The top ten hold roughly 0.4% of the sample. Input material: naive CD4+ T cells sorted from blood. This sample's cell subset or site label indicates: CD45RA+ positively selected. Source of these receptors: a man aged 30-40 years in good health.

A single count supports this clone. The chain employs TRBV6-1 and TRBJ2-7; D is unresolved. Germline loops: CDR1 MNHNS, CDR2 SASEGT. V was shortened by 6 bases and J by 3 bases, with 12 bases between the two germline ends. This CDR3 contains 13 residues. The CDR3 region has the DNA TGTGCCAGCAGCCTCGGGCACGTCTACGAGCAGTACTTC. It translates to CASSLGHVYEQYF.

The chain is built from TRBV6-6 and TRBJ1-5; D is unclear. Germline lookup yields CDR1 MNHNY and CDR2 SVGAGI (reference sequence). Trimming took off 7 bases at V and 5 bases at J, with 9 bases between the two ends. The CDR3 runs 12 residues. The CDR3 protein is CASTYNDQPQHF. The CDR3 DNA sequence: TGTGCCAGCACCTATAATGATCAGCCCCAGCATTTT.